This TCR beta chain came from a study of blood T cell repertoires in COVID-19. This clone was recorded only once. The method was immunoSEQ multiplex PCR; TCRdb's version includes in-frame clones alone and lacks a portion of them. The table records 200,000 to 250,000 clones, approximately 85% of them present only once. CDR1 and CDR2 (germline): ENHRY, SYGVKD. CDR3 length: 13 amino acids. Trimming took off 9 bases at V and 0 bases at J, with 12 bases between the two ends. Sequenced: peripheral blood. This TCR derives from a woman in her sixties or seventies with COVID-19, enrolled during active disease. J is TRBJ2-7 and V is TRBV10-3; D is possibly TRBD1 (6 bases). The CDR3 nucleotides are TGTGCCATAGCAGGGGTTAGCTCCTACGAGCAGTACTTC. Translating it yields CAIAGVSSYEQYF.